Given below is one T cell receptor (beta chain) in context. This specimen belongs to a study of blood T cell repertoires in COVID-19. Study-wide context: COVID-19 samples collected from the United States, Italy and Spain covered acute and convalescent phases. Sources were T cells, B-cell-depleted T cells, or PBMCs; the material itself was cDNA or gDNA.

The authors' processing: Reference gene primers were amplified, and this amplification served to estimate nucleated cell counts. Sequencing used immunoSEQ multiplex PCR; TCRdb keeps in-frame clones, though not all of them. The DNA was the basis for D and trimming; V, J and clone size are from that table. Among approximately 120,000 clones listed, around 82% were seen once. V lost 3 bases to trimming and J lost 0 bases, with 11 bases between them. CDR3 size: 16 residues. The germline V gene encodes CDR1 KGHSH and CDR2 LQKENI. The sequencing sample was made of peripheral blood. This TCR was sampled from a human donor in a cohort sampled during active or convalescent COVID-19. J is TRBJ1-4 and V is TRBV18; a possible D gene is TRBD1 (5 bases). The CDR3 sequence: CASSPPGRATNEKLFF. DNA of the CDR3: TGTGCCAGCTCACCCCCAGGGCGTGCAACTAATGAAAAACTGTTTTTT.